The entry below gives a single TCR beta chain sequence along with its context. Antigen specificity is unknown. The data stem from a study of cytomegalovirus exposure and HLA in healthy donors. Findings and limits, study-wide: There were under 200 TCR beta chains listed as cytomegalovirus-associated. Being productive about 90% or about 30% of the time was typical of most TCR beta V segments in an earlier analysis. Later, an analysis showed that TCR beta chains associated with HLA were more clonally expanded than others that were equally common.

The primer mix had 60 Vbeta and 13 Jbeta primers. Using immunoSEQ multiplex PCR, the repertoire was profiled, and TCRdb retains in-frame clones only, with some absent. The repertoire holds about 150,000 clones, 60% to 85% seen once, with roughly 4.2% in the top ten. Trimming removed 1 base from V and 4 bases from J, with 9 bases in between. There are 13 residues in the CDR3. CDR1 SGHDT and CDR2 YYEEEE come from the germline V gene. Sequenced sample: PBMCs. V gene TRBV5-6 combines with J gene TRBJ2-7, with D maybe TRBD1 (5 bases). This receptor was identified in a middle-aged woman in good health and CMV-seronegative. CDR3: CASSLRTSYEQYF. The DNA for the CDR3 is TGTGCCAGCAGCTTGAGGACATCTTACGAGCAGTACTTC.